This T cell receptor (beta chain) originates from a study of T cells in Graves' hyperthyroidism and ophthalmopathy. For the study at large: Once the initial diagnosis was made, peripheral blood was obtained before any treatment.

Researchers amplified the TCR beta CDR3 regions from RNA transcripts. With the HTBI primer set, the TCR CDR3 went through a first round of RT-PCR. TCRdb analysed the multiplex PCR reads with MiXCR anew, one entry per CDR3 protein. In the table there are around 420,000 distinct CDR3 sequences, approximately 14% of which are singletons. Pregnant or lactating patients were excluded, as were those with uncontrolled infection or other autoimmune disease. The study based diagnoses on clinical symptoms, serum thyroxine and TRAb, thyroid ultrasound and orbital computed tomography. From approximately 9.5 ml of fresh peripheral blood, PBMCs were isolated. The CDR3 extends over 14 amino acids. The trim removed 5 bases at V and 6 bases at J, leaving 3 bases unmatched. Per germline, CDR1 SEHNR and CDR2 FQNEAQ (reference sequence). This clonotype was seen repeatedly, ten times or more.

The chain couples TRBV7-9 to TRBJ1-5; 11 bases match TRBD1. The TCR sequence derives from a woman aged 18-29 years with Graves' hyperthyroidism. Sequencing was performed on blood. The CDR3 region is CASSPGTGGQPQHF. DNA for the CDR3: TGTGCCAGCAGCCCGGGGACAGGGGGTCAGCCCCAGCATTTT.